Sequencing of this T cell receptor beta chain was carried out in a study of cytomegalovirus exposure and HLA in healthy donors. The study, taken as a whole, reports: Reports indicated that the classifier achieved high specificity and sensitivity in diagnosing cytomegalovirus status.

This CDR3 spans 15 amino acids. Trimming left V 1 base short and J 0 bases short, with 8 bases between. Looked up from germline, CDR1 is SGDLS and CDR2 is YYNGEE. The PCR ran on 60 Vbeta and 13 Jbeta primers. Assay: immunoSEQ multiplex PCR; the TCRdb copy retains only in-frame clones and omits some. The sample holds about 190,000 clones, almost 85% seen once. A remark on this clone: Its antigen is unidentified.

This sequence originates from a boy younger than 18 in good health and CMV-seronegative. The sequencing input was PBMCs. This chain joins TRBV9 and TRBJ2-1; the D is unclear. In DNA, the CDR3 is TGTGCCAGCAGCGTATCCCCCAGCTCCTACAATGAGCAGTTCTTC. As protein: CASSVSPSSYNEQFF.